The clone carrying this T cell receptor (beta chain) showed up just once. The antigen remains undetermined. Each CDR3 protein gets one entry after TCRdb re-called the reads with MiXCR. The repertoire holds about 500,000 distinct CDR3 sequences, with more than 30% as singletons. This specimen belongs to a study of T cell repertoires in cytomegalovirus infection. Study-wide background: HLA-B-restricted CMV epitopes that are well studied, plus recently identified HLA-C-restricted ones, were used by the study.

The V gene lost 6 bases and the J gene lost 7 bases, with 19 bases spanning the gap. The CDR3 runs to 13 residues. Germline CDR1 SQVTM, CDR2 ANQGSEA. The rearrangement links TRBV29-1 to TRBJ2-7, with D possibly matching TRBD2 (5 bases). This clonotype was obtained from a human donor in good health (CMV status not recorded). Some clones in this sample may be carry-over from other donors' samples. This specimen was cultured PBMCs, taken from culture after CMV antigen stimulation. DNA for the CDR3: TGCAGCGTGCGGGTCGGGCGGACGAGTGAGCAGTACTTC. It translates to CSVRVGRTSEQYF.